Below are 29 T cell receptor beta chains sequenced from a single sample in a study of a mutant IDH1 vaccine in newly diagnosed glioma listed by TCRdb under 2021. Library preparation used the immunoSEQ multiplex PCR assay. This is the immuneACCESS table as TCRdb keeps it, with only in-frame sequences that have V and J called. A part of the clones is gone; compared with another copy, unresolved V genes explain less than half, and the rest is unexplained. This sample has 30,000 to 35,000 clones in its table, and over 50% of those were observed once. The ten largest clones capture around 10% of the sample. This specimen's time point label, interpreted: week 5, during vaccination. Every vaccine dose consisted of 300 ug of a 20-mer mutant IDH1 peptide in Montanide, administered subcutaneously together with topical imiquimod. Antigens for these TCRs are unknown. The starting material was PBMCs, obtained from a glioma patient whose treatment included an IDH1 peptide vaccine. All receptors derive from a woman between 18 and 30 years old with glioma.

This clone came up a few times. V gene TRBV5-6 combines with J gene TRBJ1-2; 8 nucleotides agree with TRBD1. CDR1 and CDR2 from the germline V gene are SGHDT and YYEEEE. The CDR3 consists of 14 residues. V lost 4 bases, J lost 2 bases, and 4 bases stayed unmatched. The CDR3 nucleotides are TGTGCCAGCAGCCATTGGACAGGGAACTATGGCTACACCTTC. This gives the protein CASSHWTGNYGYTF.

The chain joins TRBV19 to TRBJ1-5; the D gene is possibly TRBD1 (6 bases). The V end was cut by 2 bases, the J end by 4 bases, with 12 bases between. The CDR3 is 15 amino acids. CDR1 is LNHDA and CDR2 is SQIVND in the germline V gene (reference sequence). The CDR3 bases are TGTGCCAGTAGTATACAGGGGAGAGGGAATCAGCCCCAGCATTTT. It encodes CASSIQGRGNQPQHF.

The chain is built from TRBV10-3 and TRBJ1-2; possibly TRBD1 for D (5 bases). V lost 10 bases and J lost 4, with 10 bases in between. Germline loops: CDR1 ENHRY, CDR2 SYGVKD. The CDR3 loop spans 11 amino acids. The CDR3 region is CATGGGYGYTF. CDR3 nucleotides: TGTGCCACCGGGGGAGGCTATGGCTACACCTTC.

Regarding this clone: A junction boundary mismatches the germline segment, possibly from a read error. The J gene is TRBJ2-2, the V gene TRBV7-7; D is unclear. The length of the CDR3 is 13 residues. Germline loops: CDR1 SSHAT, CDR2 FNYEAQ (reference sequence). CDR3 residues: CASSLIPGGELFF. CDR3 DNA sequence: TGTGCTAGCAGCCTGATTCCGGGCGGGGAGCTGTTTTTT.

This rearrangement joins TRBV10-3 to TRBJ2-3; D may be TRBD2 (5 bases). The CDR3 runs to 15 residues. Trimming removed 2 bases from V and 7 bases from J, with 16 bases in between. Germline lookup yields CDR1 ENHRY and CDR2 SYGVKD. CDR3 bases: TGTGCCATCAGTGAGGGAGTCGGGGTACAGTATACGCAGTATTTT. This gives the protein CAISEGVGVQYTQYF.

The chain has TRBV7-6 and TRBJ2-5, with a tentative D call TRBD2 (7 bases). The germline V gene encodes CDR1 SGHVS and CDR2 FNYEAQ. This CDR3 has 18 amino acids. V shed 5 bases and J shed 5 bases, with 27 bases lying between them. CDR3 sequence (DNA): TGTGCCAGCAGCCTAAGGGGAGGGTCAGGGGAAGGCGGGGAGACCCAGTACTTC. Protein sequence: CASSLRGGSGEGGETQYF.

This rearrangement joins TRBV6-5 to TRBJ2-4; the D gene is possibly TRBD1 (7 bases). V lost 6 bases and J lost 9, with 18 bases in between. This CDR3 contains 14 residues. Germline-derived CDR1 and CDR2 are MNHEY and SVGAGI. The CDR3 sequence: CASRSGQISGIQYF. CDR3 nucleotides: TGTGCCAGCAGATCGGGACAGATTAGCGGCATTCAGTACTTC.

This CDR3 is CASSLKRAEVYEQYF. The CDR3 nucleotides are TGCGCCAGCAGCCTAAAGCGGGCCGAGGTCTACGAGCAGTACTTC. The rearrangement links TRBV4-1 to TRBJ2-7; a weak D match, TRBD2 (6 bases). V gave up 4 bases and J gave up 3 bases, with 16 bases separating them. Per the germline V gene, CDR1 is MGHRA and CDR2 is YSYEKL. The CDR3 sequence is 15 residues long.

V and J are TRBV14 and TRBJ2-5; a possible D gene is TRBD2 (7 bases). V lost 1 base to trimming and J lost 5 bases, with 20 bases between them. The CDR3 length is 17 residues. CDR1 is SGHDN and CDR2 is FVKESK in the germline V gene. CDR3 nucleotides: TGTGCCAGCAGCCAAGTCCGTGGGAGGGGGTCAGACGAGACCCAGTACTTC. The encoded protein is CASSQVRGRGSDETQYF.

The chain joins TRBV18 to TRBJ2-1; 7 bases are a match to TRBD2. Germline-derived CDR1 and CDR2 are KGHSH and LQKENI. Trimming at V came to 5 bases and at J to 10 bases, leaving 14 bases not matched to a gene. The CDR3 totals 15 residues. The CDR3 coding sequence is TGTGCCAGCTCAAGAACGAGGGAGGGCCGGGGGGAGCAGTTCTTC. Amino acids: CASSRTREGRGEQFF. The whole variable domain, filled in from reference TRBV18 and TRBJ2-1, reads NAGVMQNPRHLVRRRGQEARLRCSPMKGHSHVYWYRQLPEEGLKFMVYLQKENIIDESGMPKERFSAEFPKEGPSILRIQQVVRGDSAAYFCASSRTREGRGEQFFGPGTRLTVL.

This chain uses TRBV28 with TRBJ1-2, with 9 bases lining up with TRBD1. This CDR3 comprises 14 residues. V trimming: 5 bases; J trimming: 4 bases; junction bases outside the gene matches: 5. CDR1 is MDHEN, CDR2 SYDVKM, per germline. CDR3 protein: CASSRRQGGYGYTF. In DNA, the CDR3 is TGTGCCAGCAGTCGGCGACAGGGGGGCTATGGCTACACCTTC.

This chain uses TRBV6-1 with TRBJ2-5; weak D call: TRBD1 (6 bases). V was clipped by 5 bases and J by 5 bases, with 18 bases between them. The CDR3 is made up of 15 amino acids. The V gene's germline CDR1 is MNHNS and CDR2 SASEGT. For the CDR3, the DNA is TGTGCCAGCAGTACTACGGACAGTCACGGGGAGACCCAGTACTTC. It translates to CASSTTDSHGETQYF.

The chain recombines TRBV14 with TRBJ2-2; no clear D. V was pared by 3 bases and J by 8 bases, with 7 bases between. Germline CDR1 is SGHDN and CDR2 is FVKESK. The CDR3 extends over 12 amino acids. The CDR3 reads CASSQVGGELFF. As DNA, the CDR3 is TGTGCCAGCAGCCAGGTCGGGGGGGAGCTGTTTTTT.

This chain uses TRBV27 with TRBJ2-7; the match to TRBD2 covers 10 bases. Germline V lookup: CDR1 MNHEY, CDR2 SMNVEV (reference sequence). This CDR3 comprises 14 residues. The J segment lost 2 bases and the V segment lost 5 bases, leaving 3 bases of the junction unmatched. The CDR3 sequence is CASSPGLAPYEQYF. The CDR3 DNA follows: TGTGCCAGCAGTCCGGGACTAGCGCCCTACGAGCAGTACTTC.

This clone was detected only a few times. The V call is TRBV29-1, the J call TRBJ2-1, with D perhaps matching TRBD2 (6 bases). From germline, CDR1 is SQVTM and CDR2 ANQGSEA. The ends were cut back, 4 bases at V and 2 bases at J, with 9 bases in the middle. This CDR3 is 13 amino acids long. The CDR3 sequence is CSVVRDPYNEQFF. The CDR3 region has the DNA TGCAGCGTTGTGCGGGACCCCTACAATGAGCAGTTCTTC.

The J gene is TRBJ1-2, the V gene TRBV2, with TRBD1 identical over 8 bases. The germline CDR1 and CDR2 sequences are SNHLY and FYNNEI. The length of the CDR3 is 14 residues. With 6 bases clipped from V and 5 bases from J, the junction kept 8 bases outside the gene matches. CDR3 sequence (DNA): TGTGCCAGCAGCAATGGACAGGGAAAGTATGGCTACACCTTC. It yields the protein CASSNGQGKYGYTF.

This clone was found once. This chain connects TRBV5-1 to TRBJ2-3, with 7 bases identical to TRBD1. CDR1 and CDR2 from the germline V gene are SGHRS and YFSETQ. V was clipped by 3 bases and J by 1 base; unmatched bases: 2. The CDR3 extends over 14 amino acids. The CDR3 coding sequence is TGCGCCAGCAGCTCCGGACAGGGCACAGATACGCAGTATTTT. This translates into CASSSGQGTDTQYF.

CDR3 bases: TGTGCCAGCAGTCTCGCCCTCCCGGTGGGGGGGGCAGGAACTAATGAAAAACTGTTTTTT. It codes for CASSLALPVGGAGTNEKLFF. The V gene is TRBV28, the J gene TRBJ1-4; D is possibly TRBD1 (6 bases). CDR3 size: 20 residues. Trimming shortened V by 5 bases and J by 1 base, and 26 bases separated the two germline ends. Germline values: CDR1 MDHEN, CDR2 SYDVKM.

The rearrangement joins TRBV2 to TRBJ2-3; D is perhaps TRBD1 (6 bases). V gave up 5 bases and J gave up 2 bases, with 14 bases separating them. This CDR3 is built from 15 residues. CDR1 SNHLY and CDR2 FYNNEI come from the germline V gene. CDR3 nucleotides: TGTGCCAGCAGTCTTCGACAGGCATACACAGATACGCAGTATTTT. Translation gives CASSLRQAYTDTQYF. Full variable domain (missing parts from reference TRBV2 and TRBJ2-3): EPEVTQTPSHQVTQMGQEVILRCVPISNHLYFYWYRQILGQKVEFLVSFYNNEISEKSEIFDDQFSVERPDGSNFTLKIRSTKLEDSAMYFCASSLRQAYTDTQYFGPGTRLTVL.

This clone was detected only once. V and J are TRBV4-2 and TRBJ2-7; weak D call: TRBD1 (6 bases). Deletions cut 3 bases from V and 3 bases from J, with 9 bases between. Germline CDR1 LGHNA, CDR2 YNFKEQ. This CDR3 has 13 residues. DNA for the CDR3: TGTGCCAGCAGCCAGACAGGAGACTACGAGCAGTACTTC. Its protein is CASSQTGDYEQYF.

The rearrangement links TRBV5-1 to TRBJ1-1; maybe TRBD1 (5 bases). The CDR3 has 17 amino acids. Trimming removed 0 bases from V and 2 bases from J, with 17 bases in between. CDR1 and CDR2 from the germline V gene are SGHRS and YFSETQ. CDR3 in amino acids: CASSLGSLTGANTEAFF. The CDR3 DNA reads as TGCGCCAGCAGCTTGGGATCCCTAACTGGGGCCAACACTGAAGCTTTCTTT.

The rearrangement uses TRBV19 and TRBJ1-2; D gene unclear. The ends were cut back, 1 base at V and 5 bases at J, with 17 bases in the middle. This CDR3 spans 16 amino acids. Germline V gene sequence: CDR1 LNHDA, CDR2 SQIVND (reference sequence). This chain's CDR3 is CASSIVTQEPLYGYTF. The CDR3, as DNA: TGTGCCAGTAGTATAGTAACCCAGGAACCTTTATATGGCTACACCTTC.

J is TRBJ2-5 and V is TRBV4-1; tentative D call: TRBD2 (5 bases). V was trimmed by 8 bases and J by 4 bases, leaving 14 bases between them. The germline CDR1 and CDR2 sequences are MGHRA and YSYEKL. CDR3 length: 13 residues. CDR3 region: CASHGIGGETQYF. The DNA for the CDR3 is TGCGCCAGCCACGGGATTGGAGGAGAGACCCAGTACTTC.

The chain recombines TRBV2 with TRBJ2-1; D remains ambiguous. Per germline, CDR1 SNHLY and CDR2 FYNNEI. With 4 bases removed from V and 15 bases from J, the gap between germline ends came to 7 bases. The CDR3 consists of 9 residues. This CDR3 is CASSALAFF. Written as DNA, the CDR3 is TGTGCCAGCAGTGCCCTCGCGTTCTTC.

The rearrangement uses TRBV9 and TRBJ1-6, with a possible D match to TRBD1 (5 bases). CDR1 and CDR2 (germline): SGDLS, YYNGEE. CDR3 length: 15 amino acids. The V end was cut by 0 bases, the J end by 14 bases, with 18 bases between. CDR3 in DNA: TGTGCCAGCAGCGTAGGTTCCGGGGCCATTTTGGCCCTCCACTTT. It encodes CASSVGSGAILALHF.

The rearrangement uses TRBV27 and TRBJ2-1, with 7 bases aligning to TRBD1. The CDR3 runs to 15 residues. With V trimmed by 10 bases and J by 0 bases, 9 bases remained unmatched. Germline V gene lookup returns CDR1 MNHEY and CDR2 SMNVEV (reference sequence). DNA for the CDR3: TGTGCCACCTCGACAGGGATACGCTCCTACAATGAGCAGTTCTTC. Its translation: CATSTGIRSYNEQFF.

V gene TRBV4-3 combines with J gene TRBJ1-1; TRBD1 matches 7 bases. V trimming: 0 bases; J trimming: 4 bases; junction bases outside the gene matches: 2. The germline CDR1 and CDR2 sequences are LGHNA and YSLEER. This CDR3 is built from 14 residues. In DNA form, the CDR3 reads TGCGCCAGCAGCCAAGATCAGGGGGGCACTGAAGCTTTCTTT. It codes for CASSQDQGGTEAFF.

The CDR3 DNA is TGTGCCAGCAGCTTAGACCAGGGGCTGGATGGCTACACCTTC. This encodes CASSLDQGLDGYTF. The rearrangement uses TRBV11-2 and TRBJ1-2, with D maybe TRBD1 (6 bases). Germline-derived CDR1 and CDR2 are SGHAT and FQNNGV. Trimming cost V 0 bases and J 6 bases, with 11 bases left between them. This CDR3 has 14 residues.

The rearrangement joins TRBV5-1 to TRBJ1-5, with TRBD1 as a possible D gene (5 bases). CDR3 length: 14 amino acids. Trimming left V 0 bases short and J 4 bases short, with 8 bases between. In germline, CDR1 is SGHRS, CDR2 YFSETQ. In DNA form, the CDR3 reads TGCGCCAGCAGCTTGGAGGGGATTAATCAGCCCCAGCATTTT. It yields the protein CASSLEGINQPQHF.